Presented here are 24 T cell receptor beta chains from one specimen sequenced in a study of regulatory T cells in long-lasting Graves disease. The time point denotes: newly diagnosed GD, antithyroid drugs for less than 3 months. Following extraction of RNA from PBMCs, that RNA was used to make the TCR library. Through Arm-PCR of CDR3 regions and iRepertoire HTBI primers, TCR beta libraries were built. A single record per CDR3 protein comes from TCRdb applying MiXCR to the multiplex PCR reads. The sample holds about 430,000 distinct CDR3 sequences, roughly 15% seen once. This sample was shared with a second study, whose subject was T cells in Graves' hyperthyroidism and ophthalmopathy.

Specimen: peripheral blood mononuclear cells (PBMCs), collected at new diagnosis, from a patient treated with antithyroid drugs. The receptors here all came from a woman aged 40 to 50 with Graves disease.

Comments on this clonotype: A much larger clone is a single base away; this may be a read error. Because it lacks the conserved phenylalanine or tryptophan at the end, this CDR3 is likely a read error. The rearrangement uses TRBV28 and TRBJ2-7, with 7 bases matching TRBD2. The V gene end was trimmed by 10 bases and the J gene end by 2 bases; junction bases not matched to a gene: 17. The CDR3 loop spans 16 amino acids. CDR1 is MDHEN, CDR2 SYDVKM, per germline. The chain's CDR3 is CATRGDYTGLPYEQYL. For the CDR3, the DNA is TGTGCCACCAGAGGGGACTACACTGGACTACCCTACGAGCAGTACCTC.

In this sample, this clonotype turned up a few times. V gene TRBV20-1 combines with J gene TRBJ2-2; D might be TRBD1 or TRBD2, each matching 6 bases. CDR1 and CDR2 from the germline V gene are DFQATT and SNEGSKA (reference sequence). V lost 0 bases and J 5 bases, leaving 10 bases between the germline ends. The CDR3 has 14 amino acids. For the CDR3, the DNA is TGCAGTGCTAGAGAAGGAGGGGGAACCGGGGAGCTGTTTTTT. Translated, it gives CSAREGGGTGELFF.

This clonotype was found a few times. The J gene is TRBJ1-5, the V gene TRBV10-3; D gene unclear. The germline V gene has CDR1 ENHRY and CDR2 SYGVKD. Trimming shortened V by 6 bases and J by 5 bases, and 11 bases separated the two germline ends. This CDR3 spans 13 amino acids. CDR3 bases: TGTGCCATCAGCCAGGAGGGCGATCAGCCCCAGCATTTT. This codes for CAISQEGDQPQHF.

The rearrangement links TRBV18 to TRBJ2-1; 13 nucleotides line up with TRBD2. Germline CDR1 is KGHSH and CDR2 is LQKENI. V was clipped by 6 bases and J by 8 bases; unmatched bases: 7. This CDR3 has 15 amino acids. The chain's CDR3 is CASSWTSGSLDEQFF. CDR3 DNA sequence: TGTGCCAGCTCCTGGACTAGCGGGAGTCTTGATGAGCAGTTCTTC.

In its sample, this clonotype was seen many times. V gene TRBV29-1 combines with J gene TRBJ2-1, with 7 bases lining up with TRBD2. After removal of 5 bases from V and 8 bases from J, the junction contained 9 bases not matched to a gene. The CDR3 spans 13 residues. The germline V gene encodes CDR1 SQVTM and CDR2 ANQGSEA. CDR3 amino acids: CSVTGGTIYEQFF. CDR3 coding DNA: TGCAGCGTTACGGGAGGCACAATTTATGAGCAGTTCTTC.

This clonotype was counted only a few times. This rearrangement joins TRBV7-8 to TRBJ1-5; D is undetermined. V was pared by 5 bases and J by 3 bases, with 26 bases between. The CDR3 runs 19 residues. Germline CDR1 reads SGHVS; CDR2 reads FQNEAQ. The CDR3 DNA sequence: TGTGCCAGCAGCCCGCTGGGTAGGCAGACACTTAATTACAATCAGCCCCAGCATTTT. Translation gives CASSPLGRQTLNYNQPQHF.

This clonotype has a handful of counts. The V call is TRBV7-8, the J call TRBJ2-3; TRBD2 might be the D (6 bases). The CDR3 sequence is 15 residues long. The ends were cut back, 3 bases at V and 0 bases at J, with 10 bases in the middle. Germline V gene lookup returns CDR1 SGHVS and CDR2 FQNEAQ. In DNA form, the CDR3 reads TGTGCCAGCAGCTTGAGGCGGGATAGCACAGATACGCAGTATTTT. It specifies CASSLRRDSTDTQYF.

The table lists this clonotype with many counts. This chain connects TRBV12-3 or TRBV12-4 to TRBJ1-2, with D perhaps TRBD1 (5 bases). The CDR3 contains 15 residues. The V end lost 6 bases, the J end lost 3 bases, and 17 bases lay between the germline ends. The CDR3 DNA reads TGTGCCAGCAGCGAGAGGGACCGTGATTACTATGGCTACACCTTC. Encoded protein: CASSERDRDYYGYTF.

Remarks on this clonotype: A far more abundant clone sits one base away, making this likely a read error. This chain joins TRBV2 and TRBJ1-4; 7 nucleotides line up with TRBD1. This CDR3 is built from 15 residues. V was pared by 5 bases and J by 0 bases, with 3 bases of the junction left unmatched. Looked up from germline, CDR1 is SNHLY and CDR2 is FYNNEI. CDR3 in amino acids: CASSPGQPTNEKLFF. The CDR3 DNA reads as TGTGCCAGCAGTCCGGGACAGCCAACTAATGAAAAACTGTTTTTT.

This clonotype has ten or more counts. The chain uses TRBV7-9 and TRBJ2-5, with D perhaps being TRBD1 or TRBD2 (6 bases each). Looked up from germline, CDR1 is SEHNR and CDR2 is FQNEAQ (reference sequence). This CDR3 spans 13 amino acids. V lost 4 bases to trimming and J lost 5 bases, with 11 bases between them. The chain's CDR3 is CASSSGGGETQYF. CDR3 coding DNA: TGTGCCAGCAGCTCTGGAGGGGGGGAGACCCAGTACTTC.

This clonotype was recorded many times. The chain combines TRBV7-2 with TRBJ2-7; 9 bases map to TRBD2. Germline V gene sequence: CDR1 SGHTA, CDR2 FQGNSA. The CDR3 has 17 amino acids. The V segment lost 5 bases and the J segment 1 base; nucleotides outside the gene matches: 12. The CDR3 DNA is TGTGCCAGCAGCCCTCCCCCGGGACTAGCAAGATCCTACGAGCAGTACTTC. It codes for CASSPPPGLARSYEQYF. The whole variable domain, remainder taken from reference TRBV7-2 and TRBJ2-7, is GAGVSQSPSNKVTEKGKDVELRCDPISGHTALYWYRQSLGQGLEFLIYFQGNSAPDKSGLPSDRFSAERTGGSVSTLTIQRTQQEDSAVYLCASSPPPGLARSYEQYFGPGTRLTVT.

This clonotype was detected many times. This chain connects TRBV5-1 to TRBJ2-3; perhaps TRBD2 as D (6 bases). The CDR3 contains 14 residues. The ends were cut back, 2 bases at V and 1 base at J, with 8 bases in the middle. The V gene's germline CDR1 is SGHRS and CDR2 YFSETQ. The CDR3 sequence is CASSFWGGTDTQYF. DNA for the CDR3: TGCGCCAGCAGCTTTTGGGGGGGCACAGATACGCAGTATTTT.

The chain uses TRBV19 and TRBJ2-5; D is uncertain. Germline V lookup: CDR1 LNHDA, CDR2 SQIVND (reference sequence). The CDR3 totals 14 residues. Trimming removed 3 bases at V and 0 bases at J, with 8 bases between. CDR3 in DNA: TGTGCCAGTAGTATTCGGGTTTACCAAGAGACCCAGTACTTC. Its translation: CASSIRVYQETQYF.

This chain links TRBV11-3 with TRBJ2-3, with unresolved D. CDR1 is SGHNT and CDR2 is YENEEA in the germline V gene. The CDR3 spans 15 residues. V was shortened by 5 bases and J by 4 bases, with 16 bases between the two germline ends. The CDR3 DNA sequence: TGTGCCAGCAGCCCCGGGTTCTCCATGGCAGATACGCAGTATTTT. Translated: CASSPGFSMADTQYF.

This clonotype appeared many times. This chain uses TRBV20-1 with TRBJ2-2; 7 positions agree with TRBD2. Germline V gene sequence: CDR1 DFQATT, CDR2 SNEGSKA (reference sequence). The CDR3 has 14 residues. V lost 1 base and J lost 2; bases outside the gene matches: 1. CDR3 sequence (DNA): TGCAGTGCTAGAGGCGGGAGCAACACCGGGGAGCTGTTTTTT. It is translated as CSARGGSNTGELFF.

The genes are TRBV24-1 and TRBJ2-1; 10 bases fit TRBD2. There are 19 residues in the CDR3. CDR1 KGHDR and CDR2 SFDVKD come from the germline V gene. J lost 7 bases, V lost 6 bases, and 20 bases had no gene match. In nucleotides, the CDR3 is TGTGCCACCAGTATTAGCCCTGGGCTAGCGGGAGCTACGAGGAATGAGCAGTTCTTC. This codes for CATSISPGLAGATRNEQFF.

The chain carries TRBV19 and TRBJ2-7, with D perhaps TRBD1 or TRBD2 (7 bases each). The J call may be mistaken, given a closer DNA end match to TRBJ2-1. Germline CDR1 LNHDA, CDR2 SQIVND (reference sequence). The CDR3 covers 14 residues. CDR3 in amino acids: CASSPTGRGNEQFF. CDR3 nucleotide sequence: TGTGCCAGTTCACCGACAGGGAGGGGCAATGAGCAGTTCTTC.

At least ten counts were recorded for this clonotype. The rearrangement uses TRBV20-1 and TRBJ2-3; the D gene is possibly TRBD2 (5 bases). Trimming cost V 0 bases and J 9 bases, with 19 bases left between them. CDR1 DFQATT and CDR2 SNEGSKA come from the germline V gene (reference sequence). CDR3 length: 15 amino acids. CDR3 protein: CSARDLAGHSETQYF. CDR3 bases: TGCAGTGCTAGAGATCTGGCGGGCCACTCCGAAACGCAGTATTTT.

The chain carries TRBV15 and TRBJ2-7, with D unresolved. The CDR3 totals 16 residues. Between the trimmed V and J ends, which lost 0 bases and 4 bases, there was a span of 16 bases. The germline V gene encodes CDR1 LNHNV and CDR2 YYDKDF (reference sequence). The CDR3 spells CATSRDDPGSSYEQYF. The DNA for the CDR3 is TGTGCCACCAGCAGAGATGATCCAGGATCTTCGTACGAGCAGTACTTC.

This clonotype has at least ten counts. V is TRBV15 and J is TRBJ2-1, with 10 bases lining up with TRBD2. This CDR3 comprises 14 residues. CDR1 is LNHNV, CDR2 YYDKDF, per germline (reference sequence). V lost 3 bases to trimming and J lost 7 bases; unmatched junction nucleotides: 3. The CDR3 protein is CATSRGLAINEQFF. The CDR3 DNA follows: TGTGCCACCAGCAGGGGACTAGCGATAAATGAGCAGTTCTTC.

The table lists this clonotype with many counts. V and J are TRBV12-3 or TRBV12-4 and TRBJ2-7; a possible D gene is TRBD1 (6 bases). V shed 8 bases and J shed 3 bases, with 23 bases lying between them. There are 16 residues in the CDR3. The CDR3 is CASPFTLYRAGYEQYF. CDR3 nucleotides: TGTGCCAGCCCATTTACCCTCTACAGGGCAGGCTACGAGCAGTACTTC.

For this clonotype: Only one base separates this from a far larger clonotype, so it likely reflects a read error. The chain has TRBV10-3 and TRBJ1-1; 7 nucleotides line up with TRBD1. The CDR3 sequence is 12 residues long. V lost 5 bases and J lost 7; bases outside the gene matches: 4. Per the germline V gene, CDR1 is ENHRY and CDR2 is SYGVKD. CDR3 in amino acids: CAISSYRGEAFF. Written as DNA, the CDR3 is TGTGCCATCAGTTCGTACAGGGGTGAAGCTTTCTTT.

This clonotype has ten or more counts. The chain combines TRBV10-3 with TRBJ2-1; 8 bases map to TRBD2. Losses at the gene ends were 5 bases for V and 0 bases for J; bases not matched to a gene: 21. The CDR3 has 21 amino acids. Germline V gene lookup returns CDR1 ENHRY and CDR2 SYGVKD. This CDR3 is CAISLRELSGMSVSSYNEQFF. CDR3 bases: TGTGCCATCAGTCTCCGGGAGCTTAGCGGGATGTCCGTAAGCTCCTACAATGAGCAGTTCTTC.

The V and J genes are TRBV5-1 and TRBJ1-4, with unresolved D. Germline-derived CDR1 and CDR2 are SGHRS and YFSETQ. V dropped 2 bases and J dropped 3 bases, with 8 bases sitting between them. The CDR3 has 14 residues. DNA for the CDR3: TGCGCCAGCAGCTTCAGCCGACCTAATGAAAAACTGTTTTTT. This translates into CASSFSRPNEKLFF. Full variable domain (missing parts from reference TRBV5-1 and TRBJ1-4): KAGVTQTPRYLIKTRGQQVTLSCSPISGHRSVSWYQQTPGQGLQFLFEYFSETQRNKGNFPGRFSGRQFSNSRSEMNVSTLELGDSALYLCASSFSRPNEKLFFGSGTQLSVL.